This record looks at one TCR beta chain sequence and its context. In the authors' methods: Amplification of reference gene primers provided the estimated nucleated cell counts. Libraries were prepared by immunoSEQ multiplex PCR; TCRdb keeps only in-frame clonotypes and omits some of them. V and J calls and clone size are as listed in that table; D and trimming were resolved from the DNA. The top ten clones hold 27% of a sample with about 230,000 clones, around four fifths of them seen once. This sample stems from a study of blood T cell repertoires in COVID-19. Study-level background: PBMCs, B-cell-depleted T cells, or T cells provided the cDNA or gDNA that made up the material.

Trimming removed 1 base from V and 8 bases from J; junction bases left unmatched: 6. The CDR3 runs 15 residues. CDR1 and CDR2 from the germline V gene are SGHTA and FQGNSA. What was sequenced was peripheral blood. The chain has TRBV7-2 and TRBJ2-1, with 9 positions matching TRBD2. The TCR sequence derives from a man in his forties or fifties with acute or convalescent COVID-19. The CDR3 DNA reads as TGTGCCAGCAGCTTAGGGACTAGCGACTGGGATGAGCAGTTCTTC. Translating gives CASSLGTSDWDEQFF.